This is a list of T cell receptor beta chains from one sample in a study of cytomegalovirus exposure and HLA in healthy donors. The data were produced by immunoSEQ multiplex PCR, yet TCRdb's version contains in-frame clones alone and is incomplete. The table includes roughly 150,000 clones, roughly 70% detected once. Sequenced: PBMCs. The receptors originated from a man aged 25-40 years in good health and CMV-seropositive. CDR3s include the opening cysteine and the closing phenylalanine or tryptophan. Each record gives: J gene, V gene, clone size, CDR3 protein. Where a row states a size, it is once, few, many or the class of an expanded clone; other rows omit it.

TRBJ1-1,TRBV19,-,CASSIDPGRPEAFF
TRBJ2-7,TRBV9,few,CASSAWGDEQYF
TRBJ1-1,TRBV30,-,CAWSPWGGGGNTEAFF
TRBJ2-3,TRBV29-1,few,CSVAGGRATDTQYF
TRBJ2-7,TRBV28,-,CASSLPNSYEQYF
TRBJ2-1,TRBV28,few,CASSFTGNEQFF
TRBJ1-5,TRBV2,-,CASNLRPGLGDSYSNQPQHF
TRBJ2-2,TRBV9,-,CASSAGLAGEGGELFF
TRBJ1-1,TRBV2,few,CASSARDRNTEAFF
TRBJ2-1,TRBV5-1,-,CASSFGIPSNEQFF
TRBJ1-2,TRBV5-1,-,CASTGGTIYGYTF
TRBJ2-7,TRBV7-9,-,CASRTGGSEQYF
TRBJ2-1,TRBV19,-,CASSMRGLAEIDNEQFF
TRBJ2-3,TRBV27,-,CASSLSSGNTDTQYF
TRBJ2-3,TRBV19,-,CASSMRQGHTDTQYF
TRBJ1-3,TRBV6-6,-,CASMRSAGNTIYF
TRBJ2-3,TRBV5-4,few,CASSWDRGVTQYF
TRBJ1-2,TRBV7-9,once,CASRLHGTSIYGYTF
TRBJ2-7,TRBV6-6,once,CASNPRNSYEQYF
-,TRBV4-2,-,CASSPIGGGKYEQYF
TRBJ2-2,TRBV6-1,-,CASSAFGQGYTMVGGELFF
TRBJ2-7,TRBV4-1,-,CASSILAGESYEQYF
TRBJ2-3,TRBV5-4,-,CASRTDTDTQYF
TRBJ2-1,TRBV5-1,few,CASSLTTGGNEQFF
TRBJ1-5,TRBV28,-,CASSRGGGNQPQHF
TRBJ2-5,TRBV7-9,-,CASSKASSGQWETQYF
TRBJ2-5,TRBV30,-,CAWAPGTVQETQYF
TRBJ1-1,TRBV19,-,CASSLLGGQEAFF
TRBJ2-1,TRBV5-1,-,CASSLGGYRINEQFF
TRBJ1-3,TRBV9,-,CASSVSTGILSGNTIYF
TRBJ2-1,TRBV27,-,CASSLKDRDFNEQFF
TRBJ1-1,TRBV12-5,-,CASGWGGNTEAFF
TRBJ2-3,TRBV27,-,CASSLPGTGPTDTQYF
TRBJ1-2,TRBV2,once,CASSDRTSGAGGYTF
TRBJ1-1,TRBV11-2,-,CASSLGLGRMNTEAFF
TRBJ2-7,TRBV6-1,-,CASSELGQGGYEQYF
TRBJ2-7,TRBV2,-,CASTSGSLPYEQYF